This is a list of T cell receptor beta chains from one sample in a study of shared clonotypes between healthy human individuals. The table came from immunoSEQ multiplex PCR; TCRdb's copy has only in-frame clones and leaves some out. Found here are fewer than 550,000 clones, approximately 79% of them singletons; the top ten hold under 15%. Sample: PBMCs. The receptors originated from a woman aged 40-49 years in good health. Some clones in this sample may be carry-over from other donors' samples. CDR3s include the opening cysteine and the closing phenylalanine or tryptophan. Each record gives: D gene, V gene, clone size, J gene, CDR3 DNA, CDR3 protein. D genes are given only for firm matches. Expanded clones get a size class; other rows say once, few or many, or leave the size out.

D gene: TRBD1
V gene: TRBV2
clone size: .
J gene: TRBJ1-2
CDR3 DNA: TGTGCCAGCAGTGACAGGGGGACCTATGGCTACACCTTC
CDR3 protein: CASSDRGTYGYTF

D gene: TRBD2
V gene: TRBV13
clone size: once
J gene: TRBJ2-2
CDR3 DNA: TGTGCCAGCAGCCCCCGACTAGCGGGTAACACCGGGGAGCTGTTTTTT
CDR3 protein: CASSPRLAGNTGELFF

D gene: .
V gene: TRBV27
clone size: few
J gene: TRBJ2-1
CDR3 DNA: TGTGCCAGCAGTTTAGGACCGACGAGCTCCTACAATGAGCAGTTCTTC
CDR3 protein: CASSLGPTSSYNEQFF

D gene: .
V gene: TRBV9
clone size: .
J gene: TRBJ1-3
CDR3 DNA: TGTGCCAGCAGCGATTCAGGAAACACCATATATTTT
CDR3 protein: CASSDSGNTIYF

D gene: TRBD1
V gene: TRBV4-1
clone size: .
J gene: TRBJ2-7
CDR3 DNA: TGCGCCAGCAGCCAAGGGGACAGTTCCTACGAGCAGTACTTC
CDR3 protein: CASSQGDSSYEQYF

D gene: TRBD1
V gene: TRBV6-1
clone size: few
J gene: TRBJ2-2
CDR3 DNA: TGTGCCAGCAGTGAAGCGCTTGGGGACAGGAACAGCGGGGAGCTGTTTTTT
CDR3 protein: CASSEALGDRNSGELFF

D gene: .
V gene: TRBV28
clone size: .
J gene: TRBJ1-5
CDR3 DNA: TGTGCCAGCAGCCCCGTCAGGGCGTCCCAGCATTTT
CDR3 protein: CASSPVRASQHF

D gene: TRBD2
V gene: TRBV2
clone size: .
J gene: TRBJ2-3
CDR3 DNA: TGTGCCAGCACGAGACTAGCGGGGGACACAGATACGCAGTATTTT
CDR3 protein: CASTRLAGDTDTQYF

D gene: .
V gene: TRBV6-1
clone size: .
J gene: TRBJ1-2
CDR3 DNA: TGTGCCAGCAGTGGATCAGGACAGTTCTTATATGGCTACACCTTC
CDR3 protein: CASSGSGQFLYGYTF

D gene: TRBD2
V gene: TRBV5-4
clone size: few
J gene: TRBJ2-3
CDR3 DNA: TGTGCCAGCAGCGCCGGGACTAGCGGGAGTCTACCGGGAACAGATACGCAGTATTTT
CDR3 protein: CASSAGTSGSLPGTDTQYF

D gene: .
V gene: TRBV18
clone size: .
J gene: TRBJ2-5
CDR3 DNA: TGTGCCAGCTCACAACGGACGGTGGAGGAGACCCAGTACTTC
CDR3 protein: CASSQRTVEETQYF

D gene: TRBD2
V gene: TRBV18
clone size: .
J gene: TRBJ2-1
CDR3 DNA: TGTGCCAGCTCACCTGCTACTAGCGGGAGGCACCCGTCCTACAATGAGCAGTTCTTC
CDR3 protein: CASSPATSGRHPSYNEQFF

D gene: .
V gene: TRBV30
clone size: .
J gene: TRBJ1-6
CDR3 DNA: TGTGCCTCGAAAACCCGGGAAGGGTATAATTCACCCCTCCACTTT
CDR3 protein: CASKTREGYNSPLHF

D gene: .
V gene: TRBV6-5
clone size: .
J gene: TRBJ1-5
CDR3 DNA: TGTGCCAGCAGCCGTGACAGCTTCAATCAGCCCCAGCATTTT
CDR3 protein: CASSRDSFNQPQHF

D gene: .
V gene: TRBV9
clone size: .
J gene: TRBJ2-1
CDR3 DNA: TGTGCCAGCAGCGTAGTGCCCGGAGATGAGCAGTTCTTC
CDR3 protein: CASSVVPGDEQFF

D gene: .
V gene: TRBV9
clone size: .
J gene: TRBJ2-7
CDR3 DNA: TGTGCCAGCAGCGTAGGGGCCTTGTCTGGGTTCGGCGAGCAGTACTTC
CDR3 protein: CASSVGALSGFGEQYF

D gene: TRBD1
V gene: TRBV11-2
clone size: .
J gene: TRBJ2-1
CDR3 DNA: TGTGCCAGCAGCTTTGCAGGGGGCGTGTACAATGAGCAGTTCTTC
CDR3 protein: CASSFAGGVYNEQFF

D gene: TRBD1
V gene: TRBV5-1
clone size: .
J gene: TRBJ1-2
CDR3 DNA: TGCGCCAGCAGCTTGGGGGGACAGGGATACTATGGCTACACCTTC
CDR3 protein: CASSLGGQGYYGYTF

D gene: TRBD2
V gene: TRBV15
clone size: .
J gene: TRBJ2-2
CDR3 DNA: TGTGCCACCTCTACTAGCGCCGACACCGGGGAGCTGTTTTTT
CDR3 protein: CATSTSADTGELFF

D gene: .
V gene: TRBV6-1
clone size: .
J gene: TRBJ2-5
CDR3 DNA: TGTGCCAGCATCCGGACACCCGTGGGAGAGACCCAGTACTTC
CDR3 protein: CASIRTPVGETQYF

D gene: .
V gene: TRBV7-3
clone size: .
J gene: TRBJ2-1
CDR3 DNA: TGTGCCAGCAGCTTAACGGGGACTTTCCAGGCGCAGTTCTTC
CDR3 protein: CASSLTGTFQAQFF

D gene: .
V gene: TRBV27
clone size: once
J gene: TRBJ1-2
CDR3 DNA: TGTGCCAGCAGTTTATCTCGCTGGAACTATGGCTACACCTTC
CDR3 protein: CASSLSRWNYGYTF

D gene: .
V gene: TRBV6-1
clone size: once
J gene: TRBJ2-2
CDR3 DNA: TGTGCCAGCCGTCGCGGGACGAACACCGGGGAGCTGTTTTTT
CDR3 protein: CASRRGTNTGELFF

D gene: .
V gene: TRBV19
clone size: .
J gene: TRBJ2-5
CDR3 DNA: TGTGCCAGTAGTCCCCCGGGGTGGGAGACCCAGTACTTC
CDR3 protein: CASSPPGWETQYF

D gene: .
V gene: TRBV4-1
clone size: .
J gene: TRBJ1-1
CDR3 DNA: TGCGCCAGCAGCTCAGCCAGGGAACTGACTGAAGCTTTCTTT
CDR3 protein: CASSSARELTEAFF

D gene: .
V gene: TRBV11-3
clone size: .
J gene: TRBJ2-1
CDR3 DNA: TGTGCCAGCAGCTTAGCGGGGCTCAATGAGCAGTTCTTC
CDR3 protein: CASSLAGLNEQFF

D gene: .
V gene: TRBV19
clone size: .
J gene: TRBJ2-3
CDR3 DNA: TGTGCCAGTACGCCGGACAGCCGCAGTAGTGATACGCAGTATTTT
CDR3 protein: CASTPDSRSSDTQYF

D gene: TRBD2
V gene: TRBV7-3
clone size: .
J gene: TRBJ2-1
CDR3 DNA: TGTGCCAGCAGCCCCGGGACTAGCGGTTACAATGAGCAGTTCTTC
CDR3 protein: CASSPGTSGYNEQFF

D gene: .
V gene: TRBV2
clone size: .
J gene: TRBJ2-1
CDR3 DNA: TGTGCCACCTCCCAGGAGTACAATGAGCAGTTCTTC
CDR3 protein: CATSQEYNEQFF

D gene: TRBD2
V gene: TRBV7-8
clone size: .
J gene: TRBJ2-1
CDR3 DNA: TGTGCCAGCAGCTTAGTGTGGCTAGCGGTGGATTACAATGAGCAGTTCTTC
CDR3 protein: CASSLVWLAVDYNEQFF

D gene: TRBD1
V gene: TRBV5-8
clone size: .
J gene: TRBJ1-2
CDR3 DNA: TGTGCCAGCAGAGGTCCGACAGGGGGCGGCCCCTATGGCTACACCTTC
CDR3 protein: CASRGPTGGGPYGYTF

D gene: .
V gene: TRBV30
clone size: few
J gene: TRBJ2-6
CDR3 DNA: TGTGCCTGGACGAAGGCGTCTGGGGCCAACGTCCTGACTTTC
CDR3 protein: CAWTKASGANVLTF

D gene: .
V gene: TRBV30
clone size: .
J gene: TRBJ2-7
CDR3 DNA: TGTGCCTGGAGCCCCAAATTCGGCAGTTACGAGCAGTACTTC
CDR3 protein: CAWSPKFGSYEQYF

D gene: .
V gene: TRBV28
clone size: .
J gene: TRBJ1-4
CDR3 DNA: TGTGCCAGCAGTTTCCGGGTGGCAGCAGATGAAAAACTGTTTTTT
CDR3 protein: CASSFRVAADEKLFF

D gene: .
V gene: TRBV10-2
clone size: .
J gene: TRBJ2-7
CDR3 DNA: TGCGCCAGCAGTGAGGGACTAAACGAGCAGTACTTC
CDR3 protein: CASSEGLNEQYF

D gene: .
V gene: TRBV5-4
clone size: once
J gene: TRBJ1-2
CDR3 DNA: TGTGCCAGCAGCTTGGATACTGGTCGGAACTATGGCTACACCTTC
CDR3 protein: CASSLDTGRNYGYTF

D gene: TRBD2
V gene: TRBV28
clone size: .
J gene: TRBJ2-1
CDR3 DNA: TGTGCCAGCAGTTTATCCCTTTCTACTAGCGGGAGTTACAATGAGCAGTTCTTC
CDR3 protein: CASSLSLSTSGSYNEQFF

D gene: .
V gene: TRBV20-1
clone size: .
J gene: TRBJ2-1
CDR3 DNA: TGCAGTGCTAGAAGGGGCAATGAGCAGTTCTTC
CDR3 protein: CSARRGNEQFF

D gene: TRBD1
V gene: TRBV7-9
clone size: once
J gene: TRBJ2-7
CDR3 DNA: TGTGCCAGCAGCTTAAGCCGTACAGGGGAGAACGAGCAGTACTTC
CDR3 protein: CASSLSRTGENEQYF

D gene: TRBD2
V gene: TRBV2
clone size: .
J gene: TRBJ2-3
CDR3 DNA: TGTGCCAGCAGTGATTCCCACACGGGAGGCGATACGCAGTATTTT
CDR3 protein: CASSDSHTGGDTQYF